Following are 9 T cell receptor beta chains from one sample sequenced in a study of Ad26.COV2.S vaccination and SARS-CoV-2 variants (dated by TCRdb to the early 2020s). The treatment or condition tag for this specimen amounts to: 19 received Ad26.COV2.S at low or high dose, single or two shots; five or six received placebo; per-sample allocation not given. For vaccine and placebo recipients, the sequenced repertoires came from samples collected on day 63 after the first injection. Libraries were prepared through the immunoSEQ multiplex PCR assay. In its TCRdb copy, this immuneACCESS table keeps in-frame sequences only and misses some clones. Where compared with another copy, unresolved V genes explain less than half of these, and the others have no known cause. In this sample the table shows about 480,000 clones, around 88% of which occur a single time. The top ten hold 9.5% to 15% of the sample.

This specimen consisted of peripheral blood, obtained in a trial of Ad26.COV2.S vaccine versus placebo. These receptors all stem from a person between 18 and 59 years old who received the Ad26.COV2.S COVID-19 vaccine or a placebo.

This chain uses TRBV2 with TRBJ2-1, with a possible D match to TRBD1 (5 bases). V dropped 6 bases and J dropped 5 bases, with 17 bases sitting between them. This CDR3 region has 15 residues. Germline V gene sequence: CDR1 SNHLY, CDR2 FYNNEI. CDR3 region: CASSPGQGRNNEQFF. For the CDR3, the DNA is TGTGCCAGCAGCCCCGGGCAGGGCCGAAACAATGAGCAGTTCTTC.

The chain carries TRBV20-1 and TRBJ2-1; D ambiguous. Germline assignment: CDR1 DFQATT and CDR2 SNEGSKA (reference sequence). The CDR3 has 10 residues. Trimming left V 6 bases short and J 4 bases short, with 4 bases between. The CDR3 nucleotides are TGCAGTGCGAGTTACAATGAGCAGTTCTTC. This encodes CSASYNEQFF.

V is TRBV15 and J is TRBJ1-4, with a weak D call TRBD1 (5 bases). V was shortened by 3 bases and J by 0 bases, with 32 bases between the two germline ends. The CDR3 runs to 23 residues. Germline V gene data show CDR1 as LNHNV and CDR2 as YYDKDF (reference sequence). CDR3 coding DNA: TGTGCCACCAGCAGTGGGGGGACTATCGGGGACTCATGGGACCTTCCAACTAATGAAAAACTGTTTTTT. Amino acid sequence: CATSSGGTIGDSWDLPTNEKLFF.

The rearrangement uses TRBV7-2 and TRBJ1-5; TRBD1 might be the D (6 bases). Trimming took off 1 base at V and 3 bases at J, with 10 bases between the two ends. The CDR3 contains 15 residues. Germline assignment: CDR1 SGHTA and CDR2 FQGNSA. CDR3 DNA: TGTGCCAGCAGCTTAGTGGGGGGCAACAATCAGCCCCAGCATTTT. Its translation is CASSLVGGNNQPQHF.

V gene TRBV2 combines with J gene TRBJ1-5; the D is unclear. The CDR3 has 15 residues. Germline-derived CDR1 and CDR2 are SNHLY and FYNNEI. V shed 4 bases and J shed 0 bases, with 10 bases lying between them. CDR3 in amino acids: CASSAQTLSNQPQHF. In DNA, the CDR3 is TGTGCCAGCAGTGCTCAAACCCTTAGCAATCAGCCCCAGCATTTT.

CDR3 sequence (DNA): TGTGCCAGTACCCCGACAGGGTCCCCCGCCGAGCAGTACTTC. This codes for CASTPTGSPAEQYF. The V call is TRBV19, the J call TRBJ2-7; 7 nucleotides match TRBD1. Germline lookup yields CDR1 LNHDA and CDR2 SQIVND (reference sequence). The V and J ends lost 7 bases and 6 bases, in that order; junction bases with no gene match: 12. This CDR3 spans 14 amino acids. The whole variable domain, remainder taken from reference TRBV19 and TRBJ2-7, is DGGITQSPKYLFRKEGQNVTLSCEQNLNHDAMYWYRQDPGQGLRLIYYSQIVNDFQKGDIAEGYSVSREKKESFPLTVTSAQKNPTAFYLCASTPTGSPAEQYFGPGTRLTVT.

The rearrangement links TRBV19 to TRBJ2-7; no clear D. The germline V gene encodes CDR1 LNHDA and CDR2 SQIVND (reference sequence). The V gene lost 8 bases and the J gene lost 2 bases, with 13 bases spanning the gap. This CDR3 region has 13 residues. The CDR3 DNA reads TGTGCCAGTGCCCGGGCGGTAACCTACGAGCAGTACTTC. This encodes CASARAVTYEQYF.

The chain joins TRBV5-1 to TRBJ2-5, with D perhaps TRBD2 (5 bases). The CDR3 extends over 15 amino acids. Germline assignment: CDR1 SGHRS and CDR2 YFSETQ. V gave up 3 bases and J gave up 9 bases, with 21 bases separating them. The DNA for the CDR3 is TGCGCCAGCAGCTCCGGGAACCCGAGGGCTTGGGCCCAGTACTTC. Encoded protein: CASSSGNPRAWAQYF.

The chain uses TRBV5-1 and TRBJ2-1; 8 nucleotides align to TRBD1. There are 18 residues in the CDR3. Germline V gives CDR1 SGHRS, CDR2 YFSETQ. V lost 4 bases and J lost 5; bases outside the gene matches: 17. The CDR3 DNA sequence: TGCGCCAGCAGCCGTGTGACAGGGGAATTGCGCCCCGACAATGAGCAGTTCTTC. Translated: CASSRVTGELRPDNEQFF.